Listed here is a single TCR beta chain. Its specificity is unknown. Expressed TCRB transcripts were sequenced because the entire RNA isolate underwent reverse transcription. Data came from immunoSEQ multiplex PCR; TCRdb stores just in-frame clones and leaves some out. The top ten hold 0.04% of the sample, which has more than 550,000 clones, about an eighth seen once. The data were obtained in a study of beta chain features in type 1 diabetes. General study findings and limits: Moderately but significantly shorter TCRB CDR3s were found in Type 1 diabetes patients in all four CD4+ subsets. A potential influence of HLA type upon TCRB rearrangement remained unresolved herein. VDJ junctions sequenced from type 1 diabetes patients showed fewer insertions and more deletions. When cDNA is sequenced, cells with high TCR expression could be over-represented.

This clonotype was sampled from a man between 18 and 35 years old with type 1 diabetes. Specimen: naive CD4+ T cells from blood.

CDR3 amino acids: CSVVITGDTEAFF. The CDR3 DNA follows: TGCAGCGTTGTTATCACCGGTGACACTGAAGCTTTCTTT. This chain connects TRBV29-1 to TRBJ1-1; D unresolved. Trimming pared 4 bases from V and 3 bases from J, leaving 12 bases between. The CDR3 length is 13 residues. Germline V gene data show CDR1 as SQVTM and CDR2 as ANQGSEA.